This entry concerns a single T cell receptor beta chain. Its specificity is unknown. The data are from a study of T cells after yellow fever vaccination. TCRdb ran MiXCR on the 5' RACE reads and lists one entry per CDR3 protein. The table has roughly 500,000 distinct CDR3 sequences, roughly 21% seen once. Study results and caveats: Few clonotypes appeared in both CD4 and CD8 compartments.

Per germline, CDR1 WSHSY and CDR2 SAAADI. The V end was cut by 8 bases, the J end by 6 bases, with 5 bases between. This CDR3 region has 10 residues. The sequenced sample was PBMCs, obtained 15 days after the yellow fever booster vaccination. The chain combines TRBV10-2 with TRBJ2-1, with D unresolved. The receptor was isolated from a man aged 30-40 years who received the YFV17D yellow fever vaccine. The CDR3 protein is CASGPNEQFF. The CDR3 DNA sequence: TGCGCCAGCGGACCCAATGAGCAGTTCTTC.